Below are 25 T cell receptor beta chains sequenced from a single sample in a study of response to subunit inactivated influenza vaccine. TCRdb re-called the RT-PCR reads through MiXCR, storing one row per CDR3 protein. The sample lists about 540,000 distinct CDR3 sequences, under 25% seen once, with 2.8% in the top ten. Separately, the same data were catalogued under a study of T cells expressing NK-cell markers. As that study records: Template switching by 5'RACE with UMIs generated the TCR beta cDNA.

The sequenced sample was CD4+ T cells sorted from PBMCs, obtained 11 to 12 days after vaccination. The receptors come from a man in his fifties or sixties who received an inactivated influenza vaccine.

This clonotype was picked up a small number of times. The chain joins TRBV5-1 to TRBJ2-4, with D hard to call. This CDR3 is built from 13 residues. The V and J ends lost 0 bases and 7 bases respectively, with 8 bases between them. The germline V gene encodes CDR1 SGHRS and CDR2 YFSETQ. CDR3 amino acids: CASSLEIGNIQYF. CDR3 bases: TGCGCCAGCAGCTTGGAGATAGGGAACATTCAGTACTTC.

This clonotype has only a few counts. The genes are TRBV29-1 and TRBJ2-1; TRBD1 agrees at 9 bases. The CDR3 is 14 residues long. Germline CDR1 SQVTM, CDR2 ANQGSEA. V shed 7 bases, J shed 8 bases, and the junction held 12 bases outside the gene matches. The CDR3 loop is CSAGQGSLVDEQFF. CDR3 DNA sequence: TGCAGCGCAGGACAGGGGAGTTTGGTGGATGAGCAGTTCTTC.

V is TRBV19 and J is TRBJ2-1; 9 positions match TRBD2. J was trimmed by 6 bases and V by 5 bases; bases with no gene match: 8. CDR3 length: 15 residues. Germline V gene sequence: CDR1 LNHDA, CDR2 SQIVND (reference sequence). This chain's CDR3 is CASSGQRGAFNEQFF. The CDR3 DNA reads TGTGCCAGTAGTGGACAGCGGGGGGCCTTCAATGAGCAGTTCTTC.

The table lists this clonotype with a few counts. The chain joins TRBV20-1 to TRBJ2-1, with D maybe TRBD1 (6 bases). The CDR3 has 13 amino acids. V gave up 4 bases and J gave up 3 bases, with 10 bases separating them. Germline V gene lookup returns CDR1 DFQATT and CDR2 SNEGSKA (reference sequence). The CDR3 reads CSATQGVYNEQFF. For the CDR3, the DNA is TGCAGTGCTACACAGGGAGTCTACAATGAGCAGTTCTTC.

This clonotype was recorded a few times. This sequence joins TRBV5-8 and TRBJ1-4, with TRBD1 as a possible D gene (6 bases). V was cut by 0 bases and J by 4 bases, with 10 bases left in between. Germline-derived CDR1 and CDR2 are SGHTS and YDEGEE. The CDR3 spans 15 residues. CDR3 region: CASSLVSGVNEKLFF. The CDR3 DNA follows: TGTGCCAGCAGCTTGGTGTCAGGGGTTAATGAAAAACTGTTTTTT.

This clonotype was observed a handful of times. J is TRBJ2-1 and V is TRBV4-1, with D maybe TRBD1 (6 bases). CDR1 and CDR2 from the germline V gene are MGHRA and YSYEKL. Between the trimmed V and J ends, which lost 2 bases and 5 bases, there was a span of 13 bases. The CDR3 totals 15 residues. CDR3 region: CASSQNRDMDNEQFF. In nucleotides, the CDR3 is TGCGCCAGCAGCCAAAATAGGGACATGGACAATGAGCAGTTCTTC.

The chain uses TRBV11-1 and TRBJ2-5, with 7 positions matching TRBD1. Per the germline V gene, CDR1 is SGHAT and CDR2 is FQDESV (reference sequence). V shed 5 bases, J shed 4 bases, and the junction held 10 bases outside the gene matches. The CDR3 has 15 residues. The CDR3 bases are TGTGCCAGCAGCGTAATACAGGGGATGGGAGAGACCCAGTACTTC. Its translation is CASSVIQGMGETQYF.

The rearrangement links TRBV20-1 to TRBJ2-1; the D call may be TRBD1 or TRBD2 (5 bases each). Germline assignment: CDR1 DFQATT and CDR2 SNEGSKA (reference sequence). The CDR3 spans 15 residues. V was shortened by 3 bases and J by 6 bases, with 18 bases between the two germline ends. In nucleotides, the CDR3 is TGCAGTGCTAGGGGACCGACAAGCTCCCTCAATGAGCAGTTCTTC. It specifies CSARGPTSSLNEQFF.

The chain combines TRBV7-9 with TRBJ1-4; D gene unclear. This CDR3 comprises 15 residues. V was pared by 2 bases and J by 7 bases, with 14 bases between. CDR1 and CDR2 from the germline V gene are SEHNR and FQNEAQ (reference sequence). CDR3 region: CASSLSPWVGEKLFF. The CDR3 DNA reads as TGTGCCAGCAGCTTATCGCCATGGGTGGGTGAAAAACTGTTTTTT.

The rearrangement links TRBV27 to TRBJ1-1, with D tentatively TRBD1 (5 bases). V lost 6 bases and J lost 6, with 20 bases in between. CDR3 length equals 15 residues. Germline assignment: CDR1 MNHEY and CDR2 SMNVEV (reference sequence). In DNA form, the CDR3 reads TGTGCCAGCAGCCACGTTGGGCAGGGAAACGCTGAAGCTTTCTTT. Translating gives CASSHVGQGNAEAFF.

The chain couples TRBV11-2 to TRBJ2-4; 8 positions match TRBD1. The V and J ends lost 5 bases and 0 bases, in that order; junction bases with no gene match: 6. This CDR3 comprises 16 residues. Germline assignment: CDR1 SGHAT and CDR2 FQNNGV. The CDR3: CASSLGDRGAKNIQYF. The DNA of the CDR3 is TGTGCCAGCAGCCTGGGAGACAGGGGAGCCAAAAACATTCAGTACTTC.

This chain connects TRBV11-2 to TRBJ2-2; D unclear. V was cut by 2 bases and J by 2 bases, with 12 bases left in between. The CDR3 consists of 16 residues. Germline lookup yields CDR1 SGHAT and CDR2 FQNNGV. This CDR3 reads CASSLSRHSNTGELFF. CDR3 nucleotides: TGTGCCAGCAGCTTATCGCGGCACAGTAACACCGGGGAGCTGTTTTTT.

The V and J genes are TRBV6-1 and TRBJ1-3; TRBD1 matches 7 bases. In germline, CDR1 is MNHNS, CDR2 SASEGT. J gave up 5 bases and V 2 bases, and 3 bases lay outside the gene matches. CDR3 size: 14 residues. The CDR3 region is CASSETQGRNTIYF. The CDR3 DNA reads TGTGCCAGCAGTGAAACACAGGGGAGAAACACCATATATTTT.

This clonotype has just a few counts. This chain links TRBV2 with TRBJ2-7; 8 nucleotides agree with TRBD2. The CDR3 is 16 amino acids. CDR1 is SNHLY, CDR2 FYNNEI, per germline. V dropped 4 bases and J dropped 1; count of bases not matched to a gene: 9. The CDR3 protein is CASSALGTSGSYEQYF. The CDR3 DNA is TGTGCCAGCAGTGCGTTGGGTACTAGCGGATCCTACGAGCAGTACTTC. The full variable domain, completed using reference TRBV2 and TRBJ2-7, is EPEVTQTPSHQVTQMGQEVILRCVPISNHLYFYWYRQILGQKVEFLVSFYNNEISEKSEIFDDQFSVERPDGSNFTLKIRSTKLEDSAMYFCASSALGTSGSYEQYFGPGTRLTVT.

The V gene is TRBV7-9, the J gene TRBJ2-7; 9 nucleotides align to TRBD2. The ends lost 3 bases at V and 5 bases at J; junction bases unmatched: 8. This CDR3 is 15 amino acids long. The germline V gene has CDR1 SEHNR and CDR2 FQNEAQ (reference sequence). The CDR3 sequence is CASSLSRGRVNEQYF. In DNA form, the CDR3 reads TGTGCCAGCAGCTTGAGCCGCGGGAGGGTTAACGAGCAGTACTTC.

J is TRBJ2-3 and V is TRBV7-8; 7 positions match TRBD1. In germline, CDR1 is SGHVS, CDR2 FQNEAQ. With V trimmed by 5 bases and J by 6 bases, 14 bases remained unmatched. There are 16 residues in the CDR3. The CDR3 DNA reads as TGTGCCAGCAGCCCAACGACAGGGCGAGGCGGGGATACGCAGTATTTT. Protein: CASSPTTGRGGDTQYF.

The rearrangement uses TRBV3-1 and TRBJ2-7; TRBD2 matches 10 bases. The V gene's germline CDR1 is LGHDT and CDR2 YNNKEL (reference sequence). The CDR3 runs to 14 residues. Losses at the gene ends were 3 bases for V and 4 bases for J; bases not matched to a gene: 3. The CDR3 DNA reads as TGTGCCAGCAGCCAGGGACTAGCGAATTACGAGCAGTACTTC. This gives the protein CASSQGLANYEQYF.

The chain links TRBV21-1 to TRBJ1-2; the DNA was not used to check the table's D call, TRBD1. TRBV21-1 is listed as a pseudogene. CDR3 length equals 13 residues. CDR3 protein: CASSRQSYYGYTF. The DNA for the CDR3 is TGTGCCAGCAGTCGACAGAGTTACTATGGCTACACCTTC.

The V gene is TRBV20-1, the J gene TRBJ2-1; 11 bases fit TRBD2. In germline, CDR1 is DFQATT, CDR2 SNEGSKA (reference sequence). The CDR3 has 14 amino acids. V shed 4 bases, J shed 5 bases, and the junction held 4 bases outside the gene matches. This chain's CDR3 is CSAKLAGGDNEQFF. Here the CDR3 DNA reads TGCAGTGCTAAGTTAGCGGGAGGGGACAATGAGCAGTTCTTC.

The chain is built from TRBV2 and TRBJ2-1, with TRBD2 matching 9 bases. V was pared by 6 bases and J by 4 bases, with 4 bases of the junction left unmatched. The germline gives CDR1 SNHLY, CDR2 FYNNEI. This CDR3 has 14 amino acids. CDR3 amino acids: CASSRLAEYNEQFF. The CDR3 coding sequence is TGTGCCAGCAGCCGACTAGCGGAATACAATGAGCAGTTCTTC.

The J gene is TRBJ2-7, the V gene TRBV20-1; maybe TRBD1 (6 bases). The CDR3 totals 14 residues. Germline loops: CDR1 DFQATT, CDR2 SNEGSKA (reference sequence). Deletions cut 2 bases from V and 6 bases from J, with 17 bases between. The CDR3 coding sequence is TGCAGTGCTAGACAGGGCCCTGTAGGGGGCGAGCAGTACTTC. As protein: CSARQGPVGGEQYF.

The chain joins TRBV5-8 to TRBJ2-1, with TRBD2 identical over 10 bases. CDR3 size: 16 residues. The junction had 10 bases not matched to a gene; V was cut back by 2 bases and J by 8 bases. CDR1 is SGHTS, CDR2 YDEGEE, per germline. The CDR3, as DNA: TGTGCCAGCAGCTTAGGGCTAGCGGGAGCTATCGATGAGCAGTTCTTC. This translates into CASSLGLAGAIDEQFF.

This clonotype was observed a handful of times. CDR3 sequence (DNA): TGTGCCAGCAGCCAAGAGACCGGGACAGGGATTTCACCCCTCCACTTT. It yields the protein CASSQETGTGISPLHF. The chain links TRBV4-2 to TRBJ1-6; 9 bases map to TRBD1. The germline V gene encodes CDR1 LGHNA and CDR2 YNFKEQ. V was clipped by 0 bases and J by 9 bases; unmatched bases: 6. There are 16 residues in the CDR3.

This clonotype was counted ten times or more. The chain has TRBV4-2 and TRBJ2-2; no firm D call. Trimming stripped 1 base from V and 3 bases from J, with 6 bases between. Germline assignment: CDR1 LGHNA and CDR2 YNFKEQ. The CDR3 contains 14 residues. The CDR3: CASSQVRDTGELFF. The CDR3 coding sequence is TGTGCCAGCAGCCAAGTTCGGGACACCGGGGAGCTGTTTTTT.

V and J are TRBV7-8 and TRBJ1-2; D remains ambiguous. Trimming removed 5 bases from V and 8 bases from J, with 15 bases in between. The CDR3 runs 13 residues. CDR1 and CDR2 (germline): SGHVS, FQNEAQ. The CDR3 spells CASSPGRDMGYTF. DNA for the CDR3: TGTGCCAGCAGCCCTGGACGGGATATGGGCTACACCTTC.